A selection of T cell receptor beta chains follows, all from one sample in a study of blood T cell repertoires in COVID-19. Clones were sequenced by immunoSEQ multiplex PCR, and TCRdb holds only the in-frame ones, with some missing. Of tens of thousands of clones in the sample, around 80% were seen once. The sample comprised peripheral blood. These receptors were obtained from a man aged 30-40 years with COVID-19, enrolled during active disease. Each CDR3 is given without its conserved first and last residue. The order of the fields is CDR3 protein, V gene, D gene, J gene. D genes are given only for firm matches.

SVEGPRDNEQF TRBV29-1 - TRBJ2-1
ASSDGRGSNEKLF TRBV2 - TRBJ1-4
ASSYIGRATYEQY TRBV6-2/TRBV6-3 TRBD2 TRBJ2-7
ASSEGRQDREKLF TRBV2 - TRBJ1-4
ASSTGTSGAYNEQF TRBV7-9 TRBD2 TRBJ2-1
ASSQGWTSGSGKTQY TRBV3-1/TRBV3-2 TRBD2 TRBJ2-5
AISESRLGGSPLH TRBV10-3 - TRBJ1-6
ASRSGLDTDTQY TRBV6-5 TRBD2 TRBJ2-3
ASSLGVTEAF TRBV5-4 - TRBJ1-1
ASSLGVNPLAGTEAF TRBV5-1 - TRBJ1-1
ASSDPNSGNTIY TRBV2 - TRBJ1-3
ASSLPHYSSNQPQH TRBV6-5 - TRBJ1-5
ASSQSGGETQY TRBV3-1/TRBV3-2 TRBD2 TRBJ2-5
ASSSGTGNKPEAF TRBV5-1 - TRBJ1-1
ASSPNGDYEQY TRBV4-1 - TRBJ2-7
ASSFLSEDPGEQY TRBV27 - TRBJ2-7
ASSMGQSYEQY TRBV19 TRBD1 TRBJ2-7
ASSLGELGQGLGTEAF TRBV11-2 TRBD1 TRBJ1-1
ASSGFNSPLH TRBV3-1/TRBV3-2 - TRBJ1-6
ASRPGLSAYNEQF TRBV5-1 - TRBJ2-1
ASSSGTAYEQY TRBV5-1 TRBD1 TRBJ2-7
ASSLATPITDTQY TRBV7-9 - TRBJ2-3
ASSEVGTGNQPQH TRBV2 TRBD1 TRBJ1-5